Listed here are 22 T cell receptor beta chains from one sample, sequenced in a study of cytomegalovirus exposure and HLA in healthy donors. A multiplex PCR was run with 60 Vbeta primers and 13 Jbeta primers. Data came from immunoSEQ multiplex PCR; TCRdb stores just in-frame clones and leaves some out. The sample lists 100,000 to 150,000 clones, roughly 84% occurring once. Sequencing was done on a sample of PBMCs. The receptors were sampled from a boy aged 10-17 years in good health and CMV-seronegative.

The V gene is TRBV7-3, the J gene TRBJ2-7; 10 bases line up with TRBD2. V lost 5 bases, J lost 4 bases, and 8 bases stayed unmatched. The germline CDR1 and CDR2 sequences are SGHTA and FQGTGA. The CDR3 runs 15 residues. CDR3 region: CASSPGAGGLYEQYF. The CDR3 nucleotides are TGTGCCAGCAGCCCAGGAGCGGGGGGGCTATACGAGCAGTACTTC.

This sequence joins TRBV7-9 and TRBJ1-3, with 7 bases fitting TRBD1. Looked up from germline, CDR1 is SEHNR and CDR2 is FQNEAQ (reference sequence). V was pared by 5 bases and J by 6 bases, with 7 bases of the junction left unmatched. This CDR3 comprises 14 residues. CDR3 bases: TGTGCCAGCAGCCCGACAGGGAGATCAAACACCATATATTTT. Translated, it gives CASSPTGRSNTIYF.

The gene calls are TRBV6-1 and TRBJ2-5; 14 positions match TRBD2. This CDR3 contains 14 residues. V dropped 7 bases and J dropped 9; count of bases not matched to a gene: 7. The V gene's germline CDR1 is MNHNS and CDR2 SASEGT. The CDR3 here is CASTPTSGREAQYF. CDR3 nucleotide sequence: TGTGCCAGCACCCCGACTAGCGGGAGGGAGGCCCAGTACTTC.

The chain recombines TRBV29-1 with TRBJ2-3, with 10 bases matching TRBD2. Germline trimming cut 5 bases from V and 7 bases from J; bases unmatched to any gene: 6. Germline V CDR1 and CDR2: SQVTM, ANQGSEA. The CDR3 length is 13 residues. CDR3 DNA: TGCAGCGTTACGCTAGCGGGAGCTAATACGCAGTATTTT. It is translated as CSVTLAGANTQYF.

The chain's CDR3 is CASSFIAGLQETQYF. In nucleotides, the CDR3 is TGTGCCAGCAGCTTTATCGCAGGGCTCCAAGAGACCCAGTACTTC. The chain combines TRBV7-8 with TRBJ2-5; possibly TRBD1 for D (5 bases). The length of the CDR3 is 15 residues. Deletions cut 3 bases from V and 1 base from J, with 12 bases between. The V gene's germline CDR1 is SGHVS and CDR2 FQNEAQ.

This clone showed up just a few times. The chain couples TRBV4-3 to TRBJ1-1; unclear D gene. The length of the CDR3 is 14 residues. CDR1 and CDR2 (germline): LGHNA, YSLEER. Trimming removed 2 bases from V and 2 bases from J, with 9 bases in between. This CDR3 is CASSQIRDNTEAFF. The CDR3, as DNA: TGCGCCAGCAGCCAAATTAGAGATAACACTGAAGCTTTCTTT.

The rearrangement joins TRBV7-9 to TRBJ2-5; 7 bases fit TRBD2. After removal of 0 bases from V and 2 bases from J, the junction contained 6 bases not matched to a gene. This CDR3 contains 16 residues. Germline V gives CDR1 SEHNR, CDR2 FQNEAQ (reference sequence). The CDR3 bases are TGTGCCAGCAGCTTAGCTCTAGCGGATAAACAAGAGACCCAGTACTTC. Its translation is CASSLALADKQETQYF.

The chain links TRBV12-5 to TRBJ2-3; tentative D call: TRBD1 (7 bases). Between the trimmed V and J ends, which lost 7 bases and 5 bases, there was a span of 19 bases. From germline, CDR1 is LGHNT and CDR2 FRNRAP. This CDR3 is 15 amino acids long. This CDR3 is CASAIQGGSGDTQYF. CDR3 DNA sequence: TGTGCTAGTGCCATCCAGGGGGGTTCAGGAGATACGCAGTATTTT.

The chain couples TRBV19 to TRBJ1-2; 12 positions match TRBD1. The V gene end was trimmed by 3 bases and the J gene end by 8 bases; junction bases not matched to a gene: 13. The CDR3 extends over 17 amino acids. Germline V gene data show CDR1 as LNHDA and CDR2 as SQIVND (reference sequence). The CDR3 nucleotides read TGTGCCAGTAGTATTATCGGGACAGGGGGCTTCTCACGGGGCTACACCTTC. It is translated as CASSIIGTGGFSRGYTF.

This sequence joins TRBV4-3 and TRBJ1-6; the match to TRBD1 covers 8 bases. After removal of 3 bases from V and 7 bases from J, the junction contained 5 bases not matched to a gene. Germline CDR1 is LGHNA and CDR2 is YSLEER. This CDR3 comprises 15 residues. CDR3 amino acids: CASSHPGTGNSPLHF. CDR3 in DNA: TGCGCCAGCAGCCACCCCGGGACAGGCAATTCACCCCTCCACTTT.

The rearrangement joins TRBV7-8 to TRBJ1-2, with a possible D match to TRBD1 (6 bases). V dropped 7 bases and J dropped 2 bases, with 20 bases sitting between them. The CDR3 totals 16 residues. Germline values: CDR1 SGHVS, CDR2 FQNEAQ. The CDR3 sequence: CASTPDRTGQNYGYTF. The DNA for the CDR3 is TGTGCCAGCACCCCAGACAGGACGGGCCAAAACTATGGCTACACCTTC.

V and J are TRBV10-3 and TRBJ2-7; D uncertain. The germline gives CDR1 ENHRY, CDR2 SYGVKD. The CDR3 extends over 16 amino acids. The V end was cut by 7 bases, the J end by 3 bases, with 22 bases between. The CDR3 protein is CAITPRFLRNNYEQYF. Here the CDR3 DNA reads TGTGCCATCACCCCCCGGTTCCTCAGGAATAACTACGAGCAGTACTTC.

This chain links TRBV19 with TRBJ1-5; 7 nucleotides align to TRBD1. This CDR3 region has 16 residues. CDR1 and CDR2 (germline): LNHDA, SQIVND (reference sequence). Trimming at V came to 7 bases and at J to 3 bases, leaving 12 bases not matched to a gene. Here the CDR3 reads CASTSLKQGINQPQHF. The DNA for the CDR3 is TGTGCCAGTACCTCCCTAAAACAGGGGATCAATCAGCCCCAGCATTTT.

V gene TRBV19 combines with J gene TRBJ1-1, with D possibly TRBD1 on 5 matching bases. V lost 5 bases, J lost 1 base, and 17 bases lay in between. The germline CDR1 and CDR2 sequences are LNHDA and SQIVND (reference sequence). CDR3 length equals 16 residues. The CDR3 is CASSPRDLPSNTEAFF. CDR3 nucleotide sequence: TGTGCCAGTAGTCCCCGGGACTTACCTTCGAACACTGAAGCTTTCTTT.

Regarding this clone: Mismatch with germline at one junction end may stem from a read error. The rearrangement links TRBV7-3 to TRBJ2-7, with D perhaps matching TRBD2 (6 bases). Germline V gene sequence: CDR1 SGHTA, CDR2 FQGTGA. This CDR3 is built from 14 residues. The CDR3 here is CASSLSRDSNEQYF. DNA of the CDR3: TGTGCCAGCAGCTTAAGCCGGGACTCCAACGAGCAGTACTTC.

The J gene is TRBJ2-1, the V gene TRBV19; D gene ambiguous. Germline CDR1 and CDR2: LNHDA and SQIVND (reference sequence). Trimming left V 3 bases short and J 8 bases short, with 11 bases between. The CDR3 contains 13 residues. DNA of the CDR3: TGTGCCAGTAGTATGATTGCGGATGATGAGCAGTTCTTC. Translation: CASSMIADDEQFF.

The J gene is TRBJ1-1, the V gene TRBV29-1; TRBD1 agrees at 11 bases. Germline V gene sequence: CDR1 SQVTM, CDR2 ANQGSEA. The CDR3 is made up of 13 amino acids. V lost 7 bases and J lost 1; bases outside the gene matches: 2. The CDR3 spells CSGGQGANTEAFF. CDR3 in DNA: TGCAGCGGAGGACAGGGGGCGAACACTGAAGCTTTCTTT.

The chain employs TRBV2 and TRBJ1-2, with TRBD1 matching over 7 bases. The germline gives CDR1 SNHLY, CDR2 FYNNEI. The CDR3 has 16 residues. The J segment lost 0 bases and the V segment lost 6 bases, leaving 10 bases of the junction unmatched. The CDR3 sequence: CASRLDRVVPNYGYTF. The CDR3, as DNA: TGTGCCAGCAGATTAGACAGGGTAGTTCCTAACTATGGCTACACCTTC.

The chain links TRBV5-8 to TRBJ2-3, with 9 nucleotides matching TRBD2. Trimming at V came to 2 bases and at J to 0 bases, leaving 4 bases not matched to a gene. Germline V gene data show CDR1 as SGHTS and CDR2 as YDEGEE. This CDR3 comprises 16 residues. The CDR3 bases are TGTGCCAGCAGCTTCGCCGCGGGAGGGAGCACAGATACGCAGTATTTT. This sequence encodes CASSFAAGGSTDTQYF.

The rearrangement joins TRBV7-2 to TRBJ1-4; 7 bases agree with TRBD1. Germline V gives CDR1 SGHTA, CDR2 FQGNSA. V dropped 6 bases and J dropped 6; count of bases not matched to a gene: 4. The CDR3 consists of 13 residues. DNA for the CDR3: TGTGCCAGCAGTCGTGGGACAGATGAAAAACTGTTTTTT. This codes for CASSRGTDEKLFF.

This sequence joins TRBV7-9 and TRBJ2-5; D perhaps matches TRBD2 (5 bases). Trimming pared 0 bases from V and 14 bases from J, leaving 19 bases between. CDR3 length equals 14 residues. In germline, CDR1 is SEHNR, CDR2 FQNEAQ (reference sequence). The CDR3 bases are TGTGCCAGCAGCTTAGCAGGAGGTGCAGGCGGAACTTACTTC. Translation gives CASSLAGGAGGTYF.

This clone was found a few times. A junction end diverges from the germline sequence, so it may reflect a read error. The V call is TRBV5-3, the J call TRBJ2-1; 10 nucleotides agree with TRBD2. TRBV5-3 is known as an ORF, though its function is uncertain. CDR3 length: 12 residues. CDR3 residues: CARRFSGGPGVF. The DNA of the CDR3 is TGTGCCAGAAGATTTAGCGGGGGGCCAGGGGTCTTC.